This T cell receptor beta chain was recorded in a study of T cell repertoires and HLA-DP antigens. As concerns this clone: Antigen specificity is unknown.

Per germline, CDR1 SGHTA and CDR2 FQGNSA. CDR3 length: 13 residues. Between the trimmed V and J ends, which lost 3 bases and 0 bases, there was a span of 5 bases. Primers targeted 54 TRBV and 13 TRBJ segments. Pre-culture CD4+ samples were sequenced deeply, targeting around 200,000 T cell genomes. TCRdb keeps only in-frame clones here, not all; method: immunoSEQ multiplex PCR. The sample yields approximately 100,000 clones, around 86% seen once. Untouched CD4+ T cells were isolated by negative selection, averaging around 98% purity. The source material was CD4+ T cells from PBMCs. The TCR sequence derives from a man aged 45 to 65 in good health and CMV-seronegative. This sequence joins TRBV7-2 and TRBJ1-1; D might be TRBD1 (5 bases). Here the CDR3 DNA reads TGTGCCAGCAGCTTGACAGTGAACACTGAAGCTTTCTTT. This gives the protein CASSLTVNTEAFF.